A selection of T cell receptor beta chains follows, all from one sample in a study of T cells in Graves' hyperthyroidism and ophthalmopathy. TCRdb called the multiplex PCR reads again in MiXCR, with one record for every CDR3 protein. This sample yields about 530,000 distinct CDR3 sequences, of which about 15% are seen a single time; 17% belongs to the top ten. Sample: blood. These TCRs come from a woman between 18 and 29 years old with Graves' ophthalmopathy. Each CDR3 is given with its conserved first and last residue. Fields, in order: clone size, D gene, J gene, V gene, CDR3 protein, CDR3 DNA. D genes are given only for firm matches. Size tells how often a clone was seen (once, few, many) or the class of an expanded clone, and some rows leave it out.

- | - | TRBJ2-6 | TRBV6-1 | CASSPGRGSGANVLTF | TGTGCCAGCAGCCCCGGTCGGGGCTCTGGGGCCAACGTCCTGACTTTC
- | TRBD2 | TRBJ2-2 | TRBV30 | CAWRDLSGRAGYGELFF | TGTGCCTGGAGGGACCTTAGCGGGAGGGCGGGGTACGGGGAGCTGTTTTTT
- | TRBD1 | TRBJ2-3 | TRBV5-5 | CASSRQGARTDTQYF | TGTGCCAGCAGCCGACAGGGGGCGCGGACAGATACGCAGTATTTT
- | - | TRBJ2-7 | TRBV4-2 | CASSRSLTAYEQYF | TGTGCCAGCAGCCGCAGTCTAACAGCTTACGAGCAGTACTTC
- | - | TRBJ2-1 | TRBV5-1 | CASSLVRGFYNEQFF | TGCGCCAGCAGCTTGGTGAGGGGTTTTTACAATGAGCAGTTCTTC
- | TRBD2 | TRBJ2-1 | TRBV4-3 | CASSPRFAGGPYNEQFF | TGCGCCAGCAGCCCGCGTTTCGCGGGAGGTCCTTACAATGAGCAGTTCTTC
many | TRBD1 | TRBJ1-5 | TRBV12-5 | CASGLTIDRQGPNQPQHF | TGTGCTAGTGGTTTGACCATCGACAGACAGGGCCCCAATCAGCCCCAGCATTTT
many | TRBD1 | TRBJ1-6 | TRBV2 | CASSEGDRAFNSPLHF | TGTGCCAGCAGTGAAGGAGACAGGGCTTTTAATTCACCCCTCCACTTT
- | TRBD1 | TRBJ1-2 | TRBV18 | CASSRTGGINYGYTF | TGTGCCAGCTCCAGGACAGGTGGGATTAACTATGGCTACACCTTC
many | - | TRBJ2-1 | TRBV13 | CASSRNSGAGNEQFF | TGTGCCAGCAGCCGTAACAGTGGGGCGGGCAATGAGCAGTTCTTC
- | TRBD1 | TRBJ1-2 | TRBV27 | CASRWAEGAPYGYTF | TGTGCCAGCAGATGGGCCGAGGGGGCCCCTTATGGCTACACCTTC
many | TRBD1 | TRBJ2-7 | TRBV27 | CASSPSIGTGIYEQYF | TGTGCCAGCAGTCCCTCGATCGGGACAGGGATCTACGAGCAGTACTTC
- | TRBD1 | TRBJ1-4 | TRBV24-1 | CATSELDRGNEKLFF | TGTGCCACCAGTGAGCTAGACAGGGGGAATGAAAAACTGTTTTTT
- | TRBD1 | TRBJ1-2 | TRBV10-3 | CAISEPEGQGPDYGYTF | TGTGCCATCAGTGAGCCGGAGGGACAGGGGCCGGACTATGGCTACACCTTC
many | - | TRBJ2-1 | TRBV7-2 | CASSLEYTSYNEQFF | TGTGCCAGCAGCTTAGAGTACACTTCCTACAATGAGCAGTTCTTC
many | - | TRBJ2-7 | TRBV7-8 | CASSNRDRYEQYF | TGTGCCAGCAGCAATAGGGACCGCTACGAGCAGTACTTC
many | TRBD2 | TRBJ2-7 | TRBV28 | CASSPSGLSYEQYF | TGTGCCAGCAGTCCTAGCGGGCTCTCCTACGAGCAGTACTTC
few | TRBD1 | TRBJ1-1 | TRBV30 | CAWSEGTVNTEAFF | TGTGCCTGGAGTGAAGGGACAGTGAACACTGAAGCTTTCTTT
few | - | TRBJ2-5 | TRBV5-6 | CASSLAGIFSGETQYF | TGTGCCAGCAGCTTGGCCGGGATTTTTTCCGGGGAGACCCAGTACTTC
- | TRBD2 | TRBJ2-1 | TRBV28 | CASSFQREYHEQFF | TGTGCCAGCAGTTTCCAGCGGGAGTACCATGAGCAGTTCTTC
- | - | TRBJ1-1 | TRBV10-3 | CAISEVVRTEAFF | TGTGCCATCAGTGAGGTGGTTCGCACTGAAGCTTTCTTT
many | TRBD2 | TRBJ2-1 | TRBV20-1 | CSASLLAGDYNEQFF | TGCAGTGCTAGTTTGCTAGCGGGGGACTACAATGAGCAGTTCTTC
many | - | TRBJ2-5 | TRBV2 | CASSAEGGLGETQYF | TGTGCCAGCAGTGCGGAGGGGGGGCTCGGGGAGACCCAGTACTTC
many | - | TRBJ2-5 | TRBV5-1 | CASSFTRDVVETQYF | TGCGCCAGCAGCTTCACCCGGGACGTAGTGGAGACCCAGTACTTC
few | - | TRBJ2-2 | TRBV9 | CASSVSYPKSGELFF | TGTGCCAGCAGCGTATCGTACCCGAAGTCCGGGGAGCTGTTTTTT
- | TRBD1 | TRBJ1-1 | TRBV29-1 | CSVEQGGMNTEAFF | TGCAGCGTTGAACAGGGGGGGATGAACACTGAAGCTTTCTTT
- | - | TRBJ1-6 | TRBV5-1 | CASSLDRTASPLHF | TGCGCCAGCAGCTTGGACAGGACCGCTTCACCCCTCCACTTT